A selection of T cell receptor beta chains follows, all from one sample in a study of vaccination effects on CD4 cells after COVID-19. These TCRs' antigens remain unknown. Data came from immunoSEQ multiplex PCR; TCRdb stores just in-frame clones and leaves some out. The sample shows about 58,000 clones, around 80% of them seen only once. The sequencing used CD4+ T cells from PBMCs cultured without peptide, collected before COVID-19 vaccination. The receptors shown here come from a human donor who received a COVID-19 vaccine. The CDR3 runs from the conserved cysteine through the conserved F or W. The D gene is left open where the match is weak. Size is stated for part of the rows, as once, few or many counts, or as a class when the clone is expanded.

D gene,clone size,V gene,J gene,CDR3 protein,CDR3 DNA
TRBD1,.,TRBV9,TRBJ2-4,CASSAPATGNIQYF,TGTGCCAGCAGCGCACCGGCGACAGGGAACATTCAGTACTTC
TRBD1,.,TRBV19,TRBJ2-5,CASSISSIPGQGDETQYF,TGTGCCAGTAGTATCTCAAGCATTCCGGGACAGGGGGACGAGACCCAGTACTTC
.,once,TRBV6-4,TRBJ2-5,CASSGETSDGETQYF,TGTGCCAGCAGTGGGGAGACTAGTGATGGGGAGACCCAGTACTTC
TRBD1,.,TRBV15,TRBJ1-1,CATSTGQLNTEAFF,TGTGCCACCAGTACGGGACAGTTGAACACTGAAGCTTTCTTT
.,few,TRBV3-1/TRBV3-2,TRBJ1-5,CASSQALQSNQPQHF,TGTGCCAGCAGCCAAGCTTTGCAGTCCAATCAGCCCCAGCATTTT
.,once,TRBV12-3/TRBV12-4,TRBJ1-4,CASSFQPGEKLFF,TGTGCCAGCAGTTTCCAGCCTGGAGAAAAACTGTTTTTT
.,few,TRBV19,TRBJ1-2,CVRSGHSVGYTF,TGTGTAAGATCGGGACATTCGGTCGGCTACACCTTC
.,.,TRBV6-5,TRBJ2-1,CASISSGPSYNEQFF,TGTGCCAGCATCTCCTCGGGTCCCTCCTACAATGAGCAGTTCTTC
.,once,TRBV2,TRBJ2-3,CASRPGGTDTQYF,TGTGCCAGCAGGCCAGGTGGCACAGATACGCAGTATTTT
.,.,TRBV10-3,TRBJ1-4,CAIQAFTNEKLFF,TGTGCCATACAGGCTTTTACTAATGAAAAACTGTTTTTT
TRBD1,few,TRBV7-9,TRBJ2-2,CASSAGTGGSPGELFF,TGTGCCAGCAGCGCCGGGACAGGGGGCTCCCCCGGGGAGCTGTTTTTT
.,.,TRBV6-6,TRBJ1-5,CASSQGQILNQPQHF,TGTGCCAGCAGTCAAGGACAGATACTCAATCAGCCCCAGCATTTT
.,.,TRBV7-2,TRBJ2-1,CASSLVSGEYNEQFF,TGTGCCAGCAGCTTAGTGTCAGGAGAATACAATGAGCAGTTCTTC
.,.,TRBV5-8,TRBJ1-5,CASSRTTGQPQHF,TGTGCCAGCAGCCGAACAACAGGTCAGCCCCAGCATTTT
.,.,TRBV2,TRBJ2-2,CASRKEKNTGELFF,TGTGCCAGCAGGAAAGAAAAGAACACCGGGGAGCTGTTTTTT
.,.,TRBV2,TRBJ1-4,CASSEQSTNEKLFF,TGTGCCAGCAGCGAACAGTCAACTAATGAAAAACTGTTTTTT
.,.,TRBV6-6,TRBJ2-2,CASSYSGGGTGELFF,TGTGCCAGCAGTTACTCGGGGGGCGGCACCGGGGAGCTGTTTTTT
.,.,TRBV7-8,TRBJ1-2,CASSLPGTNYGYTF,TGTGCCAGCAGCTTACCAGGGACTAACTATGGCTACACCTTC
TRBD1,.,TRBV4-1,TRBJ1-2,CASSSRTGGADYGYTF,TGCGCCAGCAGCTCGCGGACAGGGGGCGCGGACTATGGCTACACCTTC
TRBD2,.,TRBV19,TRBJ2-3,CASTRLAGGPTDTQYF,TGTGCCAGTACCAGACTAGCGGGGGGACCCACAGATACGCAGTATTTT
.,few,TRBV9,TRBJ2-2,CASSALSGDTGELFF,TGTGCCAGCAGCGCCCTTAGTGGGGACACCGGGGAGCTGTTTTTT
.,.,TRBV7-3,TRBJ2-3,CASSYTGTDTQYF,TGTGCCAGCAGCTATACAGGGACAGATACGCAGTATTTT
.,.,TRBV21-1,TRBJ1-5,CASSKGEGISNQPQHF,TGTGCCAGCAGCAAAGGGGAGGGGATAAGCAATCAGCCCCAGCATTTT
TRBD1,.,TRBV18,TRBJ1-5,CASARDRGPGQPQHF,TGTGCCAGCGCCCGGGACAGGGGGCCTGGTCAGCCCCAGCATTTT
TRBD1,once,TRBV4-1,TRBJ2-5,CASSHWDRQETQYF,TGCGCCAGCAGCCACTGGGACAGACAAGAGACCCAGTACTTC
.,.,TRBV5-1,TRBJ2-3,CASSLAWGGIATDTQYF,TGCGCCAGCAGCTTGGCCTGGGGAGGTATAGCGACAGATACGCAGTATTTT
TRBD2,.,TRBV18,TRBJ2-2,CASSSRAGRTGELFF,TGTGCCAGCTCGTCGAGAGCGGGGCGGACCGGGGAGCTGTTTTTT
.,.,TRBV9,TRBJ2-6,CASSVVPEVLTF,TGTGCCAGCAGCGTAGTACCTGAGGTCCTGACTTTC
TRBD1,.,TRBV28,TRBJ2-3,CASSSRQGGADTQYF,TGTGCCAGCAGTTCCCGACAGGGTGGAGCAGATACGCAGTATTTT
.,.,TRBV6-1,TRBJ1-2,CASSAGVVAGSWYGYTF,TGTGCCAGCAGTGCGGGGGTGGTGGCGGGCAGCTGGTATGGCTACACCTTC
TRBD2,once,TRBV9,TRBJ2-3,CASSVGLAGTDTQYF,TGTGCCAGCAGCGTAGGGCTAGCGGGCACAGATACGCAGTATTTT
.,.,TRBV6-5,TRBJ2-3,CASEGRNTQYF,TGTGCCAGCGAGGGGCGGAATACGCAGTATTTT
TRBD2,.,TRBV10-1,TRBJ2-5,CASSERTSDTQYF,TGCGCCAGCAGTGAGAGGACTAGCGATACCCAGTACTTC
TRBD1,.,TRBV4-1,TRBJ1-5,CASSQGSTGGVDQPQHF,TGCGCCAGCAGCCAGGGCTCGACAGGGGGCGTTGATCAGCCCCAGCATTTT
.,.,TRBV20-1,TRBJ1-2,CSARDRGYTF,TGCAGTGCTAGAGACAGGGGCTACACCTTC
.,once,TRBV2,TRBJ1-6,CASNPERGDSPLHF,TGTGCCAGCAATCCGGAGAGGGGGGATTCACCCCTCCACTTT
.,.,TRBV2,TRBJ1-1,CASTLEVTEAFF,TGTGCCAGCACCCTTGAAGTCACTGAAGCTTTCTTT
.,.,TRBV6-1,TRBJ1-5,CASSEAGIYSNQPQHF,TGTGCCAGCAGTGAAGCGGGGATTTATAGCAATCAGCCCCAGCATTTT